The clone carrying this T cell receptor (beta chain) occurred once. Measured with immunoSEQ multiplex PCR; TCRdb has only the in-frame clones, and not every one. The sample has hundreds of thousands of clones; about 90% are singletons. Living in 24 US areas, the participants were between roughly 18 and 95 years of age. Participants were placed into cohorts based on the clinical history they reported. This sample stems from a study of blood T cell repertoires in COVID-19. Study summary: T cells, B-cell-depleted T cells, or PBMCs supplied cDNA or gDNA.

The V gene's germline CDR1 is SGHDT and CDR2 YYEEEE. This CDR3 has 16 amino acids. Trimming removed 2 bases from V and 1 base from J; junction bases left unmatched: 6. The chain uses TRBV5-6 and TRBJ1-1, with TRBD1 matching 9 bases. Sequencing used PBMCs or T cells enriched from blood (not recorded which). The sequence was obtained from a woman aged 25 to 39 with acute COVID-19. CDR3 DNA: TGTGCCAGCAGCTTCGGGACAGGGAGTTCGAACACTGAAGCTTTCTTT. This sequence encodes CASSFGTGSSNTEAFF.